The T cell receptor (beta chain) under discussion was sequenced for a study of cytomegalovirus exposure and HLA in healthy donors. The ends were cut back, 1 base at V and 1 base at J, with 4 bases in the middle. The CDR3 runs to 13 residues. Germline CDR1 is SEHNR and CDR2 is FQNEAQ (reference sequence). Findings and limits, study-wide: A few V segments could not be told apart, such as TRBV6-2 and TRBV6-3, and were left out.

A note on this clone: Its antigen is unknown. The identical CDR3 is also encoded by other nucleotide sequences in the sample.

Amplification used 60 Vbeta primers and 13 Jbeta primers. Sequencing used immunoSEQ multiplex PCR; TCRdb keeps in-frame clones, though not all of them. Its clone listing holds approximately 190,000 clones. The source of this sequence is a boy under 18 in good health and CMV-seronegative. The sample was PBMCs. V usage is TRBV7-9 and J usage is TRBJ1-1; D call uncertain. CDR3: CASSLVQNTEAFF. Here the CDR3 DNA reads TGTGCCAGCAGCTTAGTCCAGAACACTGAAGCTTTCTTT.